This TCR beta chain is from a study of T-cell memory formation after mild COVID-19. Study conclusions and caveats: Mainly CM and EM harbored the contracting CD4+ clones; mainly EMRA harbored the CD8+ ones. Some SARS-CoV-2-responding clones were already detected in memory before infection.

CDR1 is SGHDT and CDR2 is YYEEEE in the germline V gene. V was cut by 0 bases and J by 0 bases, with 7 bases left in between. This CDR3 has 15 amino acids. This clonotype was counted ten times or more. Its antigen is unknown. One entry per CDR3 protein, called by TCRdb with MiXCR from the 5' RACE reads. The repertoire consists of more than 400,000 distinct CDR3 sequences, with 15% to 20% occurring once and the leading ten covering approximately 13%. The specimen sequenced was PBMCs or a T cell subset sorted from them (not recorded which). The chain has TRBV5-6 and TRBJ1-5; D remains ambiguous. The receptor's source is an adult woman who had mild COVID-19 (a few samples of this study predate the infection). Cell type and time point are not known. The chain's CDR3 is CASSLGTTSNQPQHF. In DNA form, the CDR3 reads TGTGCCAGCAGCTTGGGAACAACTAGCAATCAGCCCCAGCATTTT.